Below, one T cell receptor beta chain is given with its context. Its antigen is unidentified. TCRdb keeps only in-frame clones here, not all; method: immunoSEQ multiplex PCR. The sample contains more than 65,000 clones, approximately 87% of which appear only once. The sample belongs to a study of T cell responses to AZD1222 COVID-19 vaccine. Pooling of second doses given at about 4 or about 12 weeks was done. Germline V gives CDR1 MNHEY, CDR2 SVGAGI. The V gene end was trimmed by 8 bases and the J gene end by 2 bases; junction bases not matched to a gene: 6. CDR3 length equals 15 residues. Study outcomes and limitations: In a largely white British group with more females than males, clonal diversity was possibly underestimated. Unmutated variant regions are reportedly the target of nearly half of TCRs that are spike-specific.

The chain is built from TRBV6-5 and TRBJ2-5, with 12 bases fitting TRBD1. Sequenced here: peripheral blood, sampled 28 days after the second AZD1222 dose. The TCR was taken from an adult who received the AZD1222 COVID-19 vaccine. The CDR3, as DNA: TGTGCCAGCGGGACAGGGGGCATAGGGCAAGAGACCCAGTACTTC. This encodes CASGTGGIGQETQYF.